These 4 T cell receptor beta chains originate from one sample sequenced in a study of T cells in Graves' hyperthyroidism and ophthalmopathy. Amplification yielded TCR beta CDR3 regions, with RNA transcripts as the source. TCR CDR3 underwent first-round RT-PCR with the HTBI primer set. TCRdb fed the multiplex PCR reads into MiXCR, producing one record per CDR3 protein. Here the sample spans 700,000 to 850,000 distinct CDR3 sequences, approximately 40% being singletons. Sequencing was carried out using blood. The receptors originated from a middle-aged woman with Graves' hyperthyroidism.

As regards this clonotype: A much bigger clone sits one base away, suggesting this may be a read error. The chain uses TRBV20-1 and TRBJ1-2; D is undetermined. The CDR3 length is 12 residues. V was cut by 1 base and J by 9 bases, with 12 bases left in between. The germline gives CDR1 DFQATT, CDR2 SNEGSKA (reference sequence). CDR3 coding DNA: TGCAGTGCTAGAGGTCCGAGGGCTAGCTACACCTTC. Translating it yields CSARGPRASYTF.

This clonotype was counted at least ten times. This chain links TRBV2 with TRBJ1-2; tentative D call: TRBD1 (6 bases). Deletions cut 6 bases from V and 0 bases from J, with 8 bases between. There are 13 residues in the CDR3. Per the germline V gene, CDR1 is SNHLY and CDR2 is FYNNEI. The CDR3: CASRDSTNYGYTF. The DNA of the CDR3 is TGTGCCAGCAGGGACAGCACTAACTATGGCTACACCTTC.

This chain uses TRBV7-2 with TRBJ2-3; D possibly corresponds to TRBD2 (6 bases). Germline-derived CDR1 and CDR2 are SGHTA and FQGNSA. Trimming took off 4 bases at V and 0 bases at J, with 11 bases between the two ends. There are 15 residues in the CDR3. The CDR3 spells CASSWDGGSTDTQYF. CDR3 nucleotides: TGTGCCAGCAGCTGGGACGGGGGTAGCACAGATACGCAGTATTTT.

The chain employs TRBV5-1 and TRBJ2-1; D call uncertain. This CDR3 is 11 amino acids long. Germline V gives CDR1 SGHRS, CDR2 YFSETQ. Trimming removed 6 bases from V and 5 bases from J, with 6 bases in between. Written as DNA, the CDR3 is TGCGCCAGCACCGAACACAATGAGCAGTTCTTC. It encodes CASTEHNEQFF.